The clone carrying this T cell receptor (beta chain) was counted at least ten times. The antigen is not known. Germline lookup yields CDR1 SGHAT and CDR2 FQNNGV. This CDR3 region has 13 residues. Trimming shortened V by 1 base and J by 9 bases, and 10 bases separated the two germline ends. The data were obtained in a study of identical twins. Donors were all healthy Caucasians. Findings of the study overall: Compared with unrelated sharing, twin-shared out-of-frame alpha sequences had more low-probability sequences.

Each cDNA held unique molecular identifiers, and template switching gave it a universal primer site. Using its own MiXCR run on the 5' RACE reads, TCRdb lists one record per CDR3 protein. The sample holds approximately 94,000 distinct CDR3 sequences, 5.9% seen once. V gene TRBV11-2 combines with J gene TRBJ2-1; tentatively, D is TRBD1 or TRBD2 (5 bases each). Material: memory T cells sorted from blood. This TCR was sampled from a woman in her forties or fifties in good health. The DNA for the CDR3 is TGTGCCAGCAGCTTAGTGGGGGTTGGTGAGCAGTTCTTC. Protein sequence: CASSLVGVGEQFF.